This T cell receptor beta chain was profiled in a study of T cells in Graves' hyperthyroidism and ophthalmopathy. The TCR beta CDR3 regions underwent amplification using RNA transcripts as the source. An initial round of RT-PCR targeting the TCR CDR3 relied on the HTBI primer set. Via MiXCR, TCRdb re-called the multiplex PCR reads, giving one row per CDR3 protein. Here the sample spans under 700,000 distinct CDR3 sequences, 46% being singletons. In its sample, this clonotype was seen many times. Trimming removed 7 bases from V and 4 bases from J, with 10 bases in between. This CDR3 comprises 13 residues. CDR1 and CDR2 (germline): SNHLY, FYNNEI.

The rearrangement uses TRBV2 and TRBJ2-2; D is ambiguous. Sequencing input: peripheral blood or thyroid tissue (not recorded which). This sequence was found in a woman aged 18-35 years with Graves' hyperthyroidism. Here the CDR3 DNA reads TGTGCCAGCAACGTCGGCGGCACCGGGGAGCTGTTTTTT. Translated, it gives CASNVGGTGELFF.